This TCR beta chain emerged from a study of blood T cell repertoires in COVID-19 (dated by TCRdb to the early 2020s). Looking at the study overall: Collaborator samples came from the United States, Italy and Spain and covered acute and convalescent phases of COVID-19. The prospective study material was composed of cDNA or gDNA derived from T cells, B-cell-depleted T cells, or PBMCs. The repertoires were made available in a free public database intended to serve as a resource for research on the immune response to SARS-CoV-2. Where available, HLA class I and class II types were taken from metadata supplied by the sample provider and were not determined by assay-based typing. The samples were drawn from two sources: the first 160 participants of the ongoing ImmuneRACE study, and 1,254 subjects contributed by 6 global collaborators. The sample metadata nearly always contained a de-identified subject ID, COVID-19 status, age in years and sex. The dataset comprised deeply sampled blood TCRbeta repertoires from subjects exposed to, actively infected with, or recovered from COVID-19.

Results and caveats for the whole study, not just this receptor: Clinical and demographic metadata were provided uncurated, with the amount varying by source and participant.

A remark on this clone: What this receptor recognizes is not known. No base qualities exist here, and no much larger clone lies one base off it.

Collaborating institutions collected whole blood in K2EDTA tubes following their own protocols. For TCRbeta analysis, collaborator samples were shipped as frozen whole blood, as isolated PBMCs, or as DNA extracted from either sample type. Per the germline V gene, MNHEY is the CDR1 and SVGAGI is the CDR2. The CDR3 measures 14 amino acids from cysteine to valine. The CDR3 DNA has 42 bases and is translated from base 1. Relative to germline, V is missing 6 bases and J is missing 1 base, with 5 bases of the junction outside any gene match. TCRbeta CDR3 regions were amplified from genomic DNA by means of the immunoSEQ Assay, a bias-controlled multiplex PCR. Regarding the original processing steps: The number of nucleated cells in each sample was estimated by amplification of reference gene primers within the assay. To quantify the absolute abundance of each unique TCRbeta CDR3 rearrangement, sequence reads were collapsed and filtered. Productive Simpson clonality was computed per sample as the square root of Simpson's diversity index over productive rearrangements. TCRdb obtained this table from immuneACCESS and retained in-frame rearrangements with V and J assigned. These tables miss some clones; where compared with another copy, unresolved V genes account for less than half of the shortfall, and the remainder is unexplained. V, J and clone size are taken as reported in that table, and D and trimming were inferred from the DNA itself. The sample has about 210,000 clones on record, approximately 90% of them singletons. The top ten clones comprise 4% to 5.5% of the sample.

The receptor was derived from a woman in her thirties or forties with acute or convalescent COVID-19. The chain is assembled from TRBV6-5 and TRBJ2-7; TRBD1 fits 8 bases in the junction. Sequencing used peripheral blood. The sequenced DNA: TGTGCCAGCAGACAGGGGGACTCTTCCTACGAGCAGTACGTC. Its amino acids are CASRQGDSSYEQYV.